Sequencing of this TCR beta chain was carried out in a study of blood T cell repertoires in COVID-19. Study at large: The origin of the acute and convalescent COVID-19 samples was the United States, Italy and Spain. Sources were T cells, B-cell-depleted T cells, or PBMCs; the material itself was cDNA or gDNA.

The authors' processing: Amplification with reference gene primers provided the estimates of nucleated cell counts. Repertoires were generated with immunoSEQ multiplex PCR, while TCRdb's copy carries only in-frame clones and drops some. That table supplies the V and J calls and clone size; D and trimming were determined from the DNA. The data contain 95,000 to 110,000 clones, around 92% of them singletons. Germline values: CDR1 SNHLY, CDR2 FYNNEI. With V trimmed by 5 bases and J by 5 bases, 5 bases remained unmatched. The CDR3 is 13 amino acids. The chain employs TRBV2 and TRBJ2-5; 7 bases match TRBD2. The sequence was obtained from a woman in her sixties with acute or convalescent COVID-19. Sequences were obtained from peripheral blood. CDR3: CASSRSGWETQYF. The CDR3 DNA sequence: TGTGCCAGCAGTCGTAGCGGGTGGGAGACCCAGTACTTC.